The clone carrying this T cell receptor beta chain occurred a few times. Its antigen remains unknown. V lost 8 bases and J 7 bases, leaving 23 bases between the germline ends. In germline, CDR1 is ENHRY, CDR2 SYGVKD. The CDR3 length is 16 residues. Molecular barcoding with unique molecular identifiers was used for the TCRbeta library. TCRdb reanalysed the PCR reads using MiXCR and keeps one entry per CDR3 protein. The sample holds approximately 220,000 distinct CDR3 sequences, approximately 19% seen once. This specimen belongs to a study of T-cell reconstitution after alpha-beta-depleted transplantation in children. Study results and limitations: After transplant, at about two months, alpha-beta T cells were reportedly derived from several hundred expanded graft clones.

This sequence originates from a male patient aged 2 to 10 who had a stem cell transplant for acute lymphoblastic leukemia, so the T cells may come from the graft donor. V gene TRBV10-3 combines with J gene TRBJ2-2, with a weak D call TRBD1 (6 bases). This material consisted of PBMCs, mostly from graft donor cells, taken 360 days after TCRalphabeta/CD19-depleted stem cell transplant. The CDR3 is CAISTLQGLVGGELFF. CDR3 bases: TGTGCCATCTCGACACTTCAGGGGTTGGTCGGCGGGGAGCTGTTTTTT.